These 14 T cell receptor beta chains originate from one sample sequenced in a study of identical twins. TCRdb passed the 5' RACE reads through MiXCR, listing each CDR3 protein once. Found here are 200,000 to 250,000 distinct CDR3 sequences, approximately 8.3% of them singletons; the top ten hold about 1.9%. These data were also reused for a study on yellow fever vaccine responses in identical twins.

Sequenced material: memory (CD45RO+) T cells sorted from blood. The receptors were sampled from a woman aged 18-30 years in good health.

This clonotype was counted between two and nine times. This chain connects TRBV10-2 to TRBJ2-1; D could derive from TRBD1 or TRBD2 (5 bases each). V shed 0 bases and J shed 4 bases, with 13 bases lying between them. The CDR3 loop spans 16 amino acids. The germline V gene encodes CDR1 WSHSY and CDR2 SAAADI. The CDR3 spells CASSESGEMGYNEQFF. The CDR3 DNA is TGCGCCAGCAGTGAGTCGGGGGAGATGGGGTACAATGAGCAGTTCTTC.

This clonotype appeared many times. This chain uses TRBV24-1 with TRBJ2-1; TRBD2 matches at 10 bases. After removal of 2 bases from V and 9 bases from J, the junction contained 6 bases not matched to a gene. This CDR3 spans 15 amino acids. Germline CDR1 is KGHDR and CDR2 is SFDVKD. As DNA, the CDR3 is TGTGCCACCAGTGATTCCAGCGGGGGGGCTTTTGAGCAGTTCTTC. Its translation: CATSDSSGGAFEQFF.

This clonotype was detected a few times. This sequence joins TRBV10-3 and TRBJ1-5; D remains ambiguous. Per germline, CDR1 ENHRY and CDR2 SYGVKD. This CDR3 spans 13 amino acids. The V and J ends lost 10 bases and 5 bases respectively, with 15 bases between them. The CDR3, as DNA: TGTGCCACCCGTCCAGAATTGGATCAGCCCCAGCATTTT. This codes for CATRPELDQPQHF.

This clonotype was seen a few times. This rearrangement joins TRBV18 to TRBJ2-2, with a possible D match to TRBD2 (6 bases). CDR1 and CDR2 from the germline V gene are KGHSH and LQKENI. Trimming pared 5 bases from V and 3 bases from J, leaving 19 bases between. The length of the CDR3 is 17 residues. For the CDR3, the DNA is TGTGCCAGCTCAATGGGACTGAACTCCTGGGACACCGGGGAGCTGTTTTTT. Translating it yields CASSMGLNSWDTGELFF.

This clonotype was observed at least ten times. J is TRBJ2-5 and V is TRBV12-3 or TRBV12-4, with 9 bases fitting TRBD1. The CDR3 loop spans 15 amino acids. V was clipped by 6 bases and J by 5 bases; unmatched bases: 10. This CDR3 reads CASSTGQGRVETQYF. CDR3 DNA: TGTGCCAGCAGCACCGGACAGGGGCGTGTGGAGACCCAGTACTTC.

In its sample, this clonotype was seen a few times. V gene TRBV12-3 or TRBV12-4 combines with J gene TRBJ1-1, with unresolved D. The CDR3 spans 11 residues. The V and J ends lost 3 bases and 8 bases respectively, with 7 bases between them. CDR3 sequence (DNA): TGTGCCAGCAGTTTTCGGGGAGAAGCTTTCTTT. Amino acids: CASSFRGEAFF.

The rearrangement links TRBV6-1 to TRBJ2-1, with unresolved D. The length of the CDR3 is 15 residues. V shed 3 bases and J shed 0 bases, with 9 bases lying between them. Germline V CDR1 and CDR2: MNHNS, SASEGT. The CDR3 sequence: CASSDEHSSYNEQFF. CDR3 sequence (DNA): TGTGCCAGCAGTGATGAGCACAGCTCCTACAATGAGCAGTTCTTC.

This clonotype was counted ten times or more. The genes are TRBV14 and TRBJ2-2, with TRBD1 identical over 7 bases. Unmatched junction bases numbered 1, after V lost 5 bases and J lost 4 bases. This CDR3 comprises 13 residues. CDR1 and CDR2 from the germline V gene are SGHDN and FVKESK. CDR3 loop: CASSNRGTGELFF. The CDR3 DNA sequence: TGTGCCAGCAGCAACAGGGGCACCGGGGAGCTGTTTTTT.

This CDR3 reads CASSPNIFSSYEQYF. DNA of the CDR3: TGCGCCAGCAGTCCGAACATTTTTAGCTCCTACGAGCAGTACTTC. The chain couples TRBV4-3 to TRBJ2-7; D gene unclear. V lost 6 bases and J lost 0, with 15 bases in between. The length of the CDR3 is 15 residues. Germline V gene lookup returns CDR1 LGHNA and CDR2 YSLEER.

CDR3 DNA sequence: TGTGCCAGCAGTGGGGGAATGGTGGGCAATCAGCCCCAGCATTTT. Encoded protein: CASSGGMVGNQPQHF. This rearrangement joins TRBV6-1 to TRBJ1-5; D not resolved. Between the trimmed V and J ends, which lost 4 bases and 2 bases, there was a span of 12 bases. This CDR3 is 15 amino acids long. CDR1 and CDR2 (germline): MNHNS, SASEGT.

The J gene is TRBJ2-2, the V gene TRBV28; no clear D gene. The CDR3 sequence is 13 residues long. Trimming left V 5 bases short and J 2 bases short, with 6 bases between. CDR1 is MDHEN, CDR2 SYDVKM, per germline. CDR3 in amino acids: CASSPTNTGELFF. CDR3 DNA: TGTGCCAGCAGTCCGACAAACACCGGGGAGCTGTTTTTT.

This clonotype has a count of ten or more. V is TRBV2 and J is TRBJ2-4; 8 bases map to TRBD1. V lost 1 base to trimming and J lost 4 bases; unmatched junction nucleotides: 6. The germline CDR1 and CDR2 sequences are SNHLY and FYNNEI. The CDR3 has 16 amino acids. CDR3 sequence: CASSEEEQGAKNIQYF. CDR3 sequence (DNA): TGTGCCAGCAGTGAAGAGGAGCAGGGGGCGAAAAACATTCAGTACTTC. The full variable domain, in which reference TRBV2 and TRBJ2-4 provide the parts outside the CDR3, is EPEVTQTPSHQVTQMGQEVILRCVPISNHLYFYWYRQILGQKVEFLVSFYNNEISEKSEIFDDQFSVERPDGSNFTLKIRSTKLEDSAMYFCASSEEEQGAKNIQYFGAGTRLSVL.

This clonotype was seen only a few times. The rearrangement joins TRBV29-1 to TRBJ2-7; TRBD1 matches 9 bases. Trimming took 7 bases from V and 2 from J; bases not matched to a gene: 6. The germline V gene encodes CDR1 SQVTM and CDR2 ANQGSEA. This CDR3 has 13 amino acids. The CDR3 spells CSGGGQGTYEQYF. As DNA, the CDR3 is TGCAGCGGGGGTGGACAGGGGACCTACGAGCAGTACTTC.

This chain uses TRBV6-1 with TRBJ2-2; 9 nucleotides match TRBD1. The trim removed 5 bases at V and 3 bases at J, leaving 4 bases unmatched. Germline assignment: CDR1 MNHNS and CDR2 SASEGT. The CDR3 spans 15 residues. This CDR3 reads CASSPWDRDTGELFF. The CDR3 coding sequence is TGTGCCAGCAGTCCTTGGGACAGGGACACCGGGGAGCTGTTTTTT.